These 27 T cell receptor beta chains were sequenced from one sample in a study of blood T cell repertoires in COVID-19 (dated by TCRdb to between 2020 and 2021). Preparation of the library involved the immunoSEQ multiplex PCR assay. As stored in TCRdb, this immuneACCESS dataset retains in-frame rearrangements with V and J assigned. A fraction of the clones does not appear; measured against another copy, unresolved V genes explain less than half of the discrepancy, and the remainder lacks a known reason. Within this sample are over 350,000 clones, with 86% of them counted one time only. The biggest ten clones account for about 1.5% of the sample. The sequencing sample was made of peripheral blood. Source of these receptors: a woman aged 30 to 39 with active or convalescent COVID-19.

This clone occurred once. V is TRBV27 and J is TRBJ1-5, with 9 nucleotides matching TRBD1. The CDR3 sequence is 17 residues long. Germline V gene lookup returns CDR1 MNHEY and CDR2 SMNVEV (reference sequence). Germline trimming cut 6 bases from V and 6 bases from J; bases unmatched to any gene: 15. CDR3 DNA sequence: TGTGCCAGCAGCCCGAGGACAGGGGACGGTTCGATTCAGCCCCAGCATTTT. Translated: CASSPRTGDGSIQPQHF.

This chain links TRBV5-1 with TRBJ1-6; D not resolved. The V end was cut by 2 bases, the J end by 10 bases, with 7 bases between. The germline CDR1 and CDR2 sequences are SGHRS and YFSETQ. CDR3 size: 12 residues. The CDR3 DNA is TGCGCCAGCAGCTTAGAGAGGTCACCCCTCCACTTT. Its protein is CASSLERSPLHF.

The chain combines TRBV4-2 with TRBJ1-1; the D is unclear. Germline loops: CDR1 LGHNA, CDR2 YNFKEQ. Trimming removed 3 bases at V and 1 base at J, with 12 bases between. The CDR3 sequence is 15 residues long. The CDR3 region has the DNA TGTGCCAGCAGCCACGCGACGACTCAGAACACTGAAGCTTTCTTT. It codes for CASSHATTQNTEAFF.

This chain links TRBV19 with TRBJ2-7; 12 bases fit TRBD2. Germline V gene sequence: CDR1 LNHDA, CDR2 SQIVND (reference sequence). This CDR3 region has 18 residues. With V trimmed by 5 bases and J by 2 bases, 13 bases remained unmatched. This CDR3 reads CASSPGGATSGRPYEQYF. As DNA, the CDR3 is TGTGCCAGTAGTCCCGGGGGGGCGACTAGCGGGAGACCCTACGAGCAGTACTTC.

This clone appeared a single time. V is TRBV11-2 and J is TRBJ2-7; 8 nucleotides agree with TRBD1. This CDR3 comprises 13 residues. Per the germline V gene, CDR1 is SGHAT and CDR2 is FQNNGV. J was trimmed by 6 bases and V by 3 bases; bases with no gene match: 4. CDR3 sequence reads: CASSFAGGSEQYF. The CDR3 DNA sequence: TGTGCCAGCAGCTTTGCAGGGGGCAGCGAGCAGTACTTC.

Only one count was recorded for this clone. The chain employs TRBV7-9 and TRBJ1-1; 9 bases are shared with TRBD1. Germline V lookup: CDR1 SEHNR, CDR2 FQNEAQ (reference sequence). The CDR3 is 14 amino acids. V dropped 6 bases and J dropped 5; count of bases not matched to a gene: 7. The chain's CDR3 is CASRVTGGDTEAFF. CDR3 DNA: TGTGCCAGCAGGGTGACAGGGGGTGATACTGAAGCTTTCTTT.

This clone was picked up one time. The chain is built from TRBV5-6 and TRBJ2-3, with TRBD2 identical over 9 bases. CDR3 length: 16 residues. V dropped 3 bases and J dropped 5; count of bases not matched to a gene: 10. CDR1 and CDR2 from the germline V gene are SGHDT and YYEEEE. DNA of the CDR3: TGTGCCAGCAGCTCCTTAGCGGGGGCCTTGGGAGATACGCAGTATTTT. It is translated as CASSSLAGALGDTQYF.

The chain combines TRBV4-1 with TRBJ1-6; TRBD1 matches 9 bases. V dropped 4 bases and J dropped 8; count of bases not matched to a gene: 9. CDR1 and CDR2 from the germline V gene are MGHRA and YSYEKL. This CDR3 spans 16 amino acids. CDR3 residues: CASSPLGQGRDSPLHF. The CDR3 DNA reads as TGCGCCAGCAGCCCTTTGGGACAGGGTCGGGATTCACCCCTCCACTTT.

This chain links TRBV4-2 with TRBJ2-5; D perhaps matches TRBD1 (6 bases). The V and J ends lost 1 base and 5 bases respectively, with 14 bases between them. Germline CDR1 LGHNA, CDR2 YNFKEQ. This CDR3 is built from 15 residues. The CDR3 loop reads CASSQGSRGQETQYF. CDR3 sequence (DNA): TGTGCCAGCAGCCAAGGTTCCAGGGGCCAGGAGACCCAGTACTTC.

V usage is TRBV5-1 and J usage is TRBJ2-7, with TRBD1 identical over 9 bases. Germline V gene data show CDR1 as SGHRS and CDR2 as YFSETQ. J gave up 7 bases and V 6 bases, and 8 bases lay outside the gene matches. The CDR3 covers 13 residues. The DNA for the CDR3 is TGCGCCAGCATATCGACAGGGGGTGAGGAGCAGTACTTC. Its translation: CASISTGGEEQYF.

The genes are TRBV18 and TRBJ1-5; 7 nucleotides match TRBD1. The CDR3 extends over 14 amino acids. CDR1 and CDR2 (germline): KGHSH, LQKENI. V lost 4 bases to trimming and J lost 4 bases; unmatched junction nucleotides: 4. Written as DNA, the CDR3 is TGTGCCAGCTCACTCAGGGGGGCGAATCAGCCCCAGCATTTT. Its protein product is CASSLRGANQPQHF.

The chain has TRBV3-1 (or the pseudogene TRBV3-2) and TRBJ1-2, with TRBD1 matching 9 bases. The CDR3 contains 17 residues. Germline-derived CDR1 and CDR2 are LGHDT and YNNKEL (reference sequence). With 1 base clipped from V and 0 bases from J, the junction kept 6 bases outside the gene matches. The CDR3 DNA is TGTGCCAGCAGCCAAGCCTGGACAGGGGAGTCTAACTATGGCTACACCTTC. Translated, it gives CASSQAWTGESNYGYTF.

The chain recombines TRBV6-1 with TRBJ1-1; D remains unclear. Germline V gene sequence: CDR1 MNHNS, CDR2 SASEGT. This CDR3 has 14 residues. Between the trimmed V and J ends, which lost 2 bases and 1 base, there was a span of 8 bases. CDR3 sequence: CASSEQAGNTEAFF. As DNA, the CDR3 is TGTGCCAGCAGTGAACAGGCAGGGAACACTGAAGCTTTCTTT.

This CDR3 reads CASSLDIADTQYF. The CDR3 DNA follows: TGTGCCAGCAGCTTAGATATCGCAGATACGCAGTATTTT. The rearrangement links TRBV7-9 to TRBJ2-3; no reliable D call. Germline V gives CDR1 SEHNR, CDR2 FQNEAQ (reference sequence). This CDR3 region has 13 residues. V lost 1 base, J lost 4 bases, and 6 bases lay in between.

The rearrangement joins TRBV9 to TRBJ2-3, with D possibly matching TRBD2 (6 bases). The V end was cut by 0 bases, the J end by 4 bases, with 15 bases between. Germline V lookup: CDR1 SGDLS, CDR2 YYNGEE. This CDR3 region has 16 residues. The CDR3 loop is CASSVGDLGGADTQYF. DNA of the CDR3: TGTGCCAGCAGCGTAGGGGACTTGGGTGGGGCAGATACGCAGTATTTT.

The CDR3 DNA reads as TGTGCCAGCAGTGAAGATTTGACAGGGGGCGCGTATGGCTACACCTTC. Translated: CASSEDLTGGAYGYTF. The chain carries TRBV6-1 and TRBJ1-2; 10 bases are a match to TRBD1. Germline lookup yields CDR1 MNHNS and CDR2 SASEGT. The CDR3 is 16 residues long. With 1 base clipped from V and 5 bases from J, the junction kept 7 bases outside the gene matches.

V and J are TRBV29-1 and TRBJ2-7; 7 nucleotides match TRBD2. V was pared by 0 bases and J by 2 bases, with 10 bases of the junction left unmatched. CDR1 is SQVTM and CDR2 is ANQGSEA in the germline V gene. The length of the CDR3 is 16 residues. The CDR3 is CSVEDRWRGNPYEQYF. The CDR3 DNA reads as TGCAGCGTTGAAGATCGTTGGCGGGGGAACCCCTACGAGCAGTACTTC.

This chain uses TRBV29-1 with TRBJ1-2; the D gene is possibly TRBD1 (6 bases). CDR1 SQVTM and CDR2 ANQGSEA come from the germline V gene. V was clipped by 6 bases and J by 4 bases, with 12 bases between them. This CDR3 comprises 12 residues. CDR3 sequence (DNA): TGCAGCGTGTACAGGGAGCCCTATGGCTACACCTTC. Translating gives CSVYREPYGYTF.

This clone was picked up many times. In nucleotides, the CDR3 is TGTGCCTGGAGTATGGGGACAGGTCTTCAGCCCCAGCATTTT. The encoded protein is CAWSMGTGLQPQHF. This chain uses TRBV30 with TRBJ1-5, with 8 bases that match TRBD1. The V gene end was trimmed by 2 bases and the J gene end by 6 bases; junction bases not matched to a gene: 6. Germline CDR1 reads GTSNPN; CDR2 reads SVGIG (reference sequence). This CDR3 comprises 14 residues.

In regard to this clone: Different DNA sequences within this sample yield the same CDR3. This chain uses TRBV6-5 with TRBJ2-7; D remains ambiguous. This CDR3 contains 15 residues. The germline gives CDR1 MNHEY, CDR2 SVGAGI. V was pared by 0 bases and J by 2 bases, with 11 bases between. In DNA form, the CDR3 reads TGTGCCAGCAGTTACTCTGGCGGAGCAACCTACGAGCAGTACTTC. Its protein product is CASSYSGGATYEQYF.

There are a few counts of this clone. CDR3 amino acids: CASSYTSGTGRDEQYF. In DNA, the CDR3 is TGTGCCAGCAGTTACACATCCGGGACAGGGCGCGACGAGCAGTACTTC. This sequence joins TRBV6-2 or TRBV6-3 and TRBJ2-7; 9 bases align to TRBD1. Germline loops: CDR1 MNHEY, CDR2 SVGEGT. The CDR3 is 16 residues long. V lost 2 bases, J lost 5 bases, and 10 bases stayed unmatched.

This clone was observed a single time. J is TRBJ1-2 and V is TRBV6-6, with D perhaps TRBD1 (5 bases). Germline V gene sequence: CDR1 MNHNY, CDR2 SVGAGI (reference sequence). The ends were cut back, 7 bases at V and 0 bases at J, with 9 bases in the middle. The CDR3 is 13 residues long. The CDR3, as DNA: TGTGCCAGCACTCCGGGGGCTAACTATGGCTACACCTTC. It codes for CASTPGANYGYTF.

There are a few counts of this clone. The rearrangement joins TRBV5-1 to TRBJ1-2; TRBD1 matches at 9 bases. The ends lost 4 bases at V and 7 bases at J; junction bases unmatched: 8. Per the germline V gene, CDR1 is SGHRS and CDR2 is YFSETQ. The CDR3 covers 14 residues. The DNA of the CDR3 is TGCGCCAGCAGCCTTTCGGGACAGGGATTTGGCTACACCTTC. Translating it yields CASSLSGQGFGYTF.

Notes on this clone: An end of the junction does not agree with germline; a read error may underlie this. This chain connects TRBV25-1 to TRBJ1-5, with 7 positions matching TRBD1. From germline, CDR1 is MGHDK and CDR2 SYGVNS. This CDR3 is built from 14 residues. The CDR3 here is CASSDRQGKQPQHF. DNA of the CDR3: TGTGCCAGCAGTGACCGACAGGGCAAACAGCCCCAGCATTTT.

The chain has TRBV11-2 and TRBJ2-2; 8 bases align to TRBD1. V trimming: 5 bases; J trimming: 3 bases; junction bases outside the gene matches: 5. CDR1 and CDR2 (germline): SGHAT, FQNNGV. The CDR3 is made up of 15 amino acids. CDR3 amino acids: CASSLGTGYTGELFF. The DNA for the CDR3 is TGTGCCAGCAGCCTGGGGACAGGCTACACCGGGGAGCTGTTTTTT.

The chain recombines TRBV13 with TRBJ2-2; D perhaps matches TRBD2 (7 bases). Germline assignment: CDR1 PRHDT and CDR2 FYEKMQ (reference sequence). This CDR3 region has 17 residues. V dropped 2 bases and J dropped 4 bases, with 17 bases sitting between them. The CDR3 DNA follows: TGTGCCAGCAGCTTAATCCCCGGGGGGCCGGGCACCGGGGAGCTGTTTTTT. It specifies CASSLIPGGPGTGELFF.

The CDR3: CASSVTGGVNTDTQYF. The CDR3 DNA is TGTGCCAGCAGCGTAACAGGGGGGGTTAATACAGATACGCAGTATTTT. The chain uses TRBV9 and TRBJ2-3; D is perhaps TRBD1 (8 bases). CDR3 size: 16 residues. In germline, CDR1 is SGDLS, CDR2 YYNGEE. Deletions cut 1 base from V and 3 bases from J, with 15 bases between.